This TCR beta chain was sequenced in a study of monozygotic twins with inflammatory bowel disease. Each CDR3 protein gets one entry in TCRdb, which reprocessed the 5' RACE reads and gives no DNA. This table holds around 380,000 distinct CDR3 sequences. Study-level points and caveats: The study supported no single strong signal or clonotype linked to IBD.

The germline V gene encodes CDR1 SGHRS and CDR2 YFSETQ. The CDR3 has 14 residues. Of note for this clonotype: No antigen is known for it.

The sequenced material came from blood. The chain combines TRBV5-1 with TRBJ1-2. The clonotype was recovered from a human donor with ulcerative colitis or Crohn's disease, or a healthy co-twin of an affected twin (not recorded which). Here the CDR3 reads CASSLAREVDGYTF. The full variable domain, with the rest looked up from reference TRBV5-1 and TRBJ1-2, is KAGVTQTPRYLIKTRGQQVTLSCSPISGHRSVSWYQQTPGQGLQFLFEYFSETQRNKGNFPGRFSGRQFSNSRSEMNVSTLELGDSALYLCASSLAREVDGYTFGSGTRLTVV.